The clone carrying this T cell receptor (beta chain) was seen a handful of times. Its antigen is as yet unknown. The sample comes from a study of a mutant IDH1 vaccine in newly diagnosed glioma. Study-wide context: Either 4-6 weeks after radiotherapy alone or alongside temozolomide, vaccination was begun.

Stated time point: week 11, during vaccination. Each dose delivered 300 ug of mutant IDH1 20-mer peptide subcutaneously with imiquimod. CDR1 and CDR2 (germline): LGHNA, YNFKEQ. The length of the CDR3 is 14 residues. V was cut by 1 base and J by 4 bases, with 10 bases left in between. Measured with immunoSEQ multiplex PCR; TCRdb has only the in-frame clones, and not every one. The sample holds about 60,000 clones, under 85% seen once. Findings and caveats of the study: It was 85% to 95% of patients that developed vaccine-induced immune responses.

The chain joins TRBV4-2 to TRBJ1-2; weak D call: TRBD1 (5 bases). Here the sequenced sample was PBMCs, taken from a glioma patient whose treatment included an IDH1 peptide vaccine. The origin of this receptor is a man aged 25-45 years with glioma. CDR3 DNA sequence: TGTGCCAGCAGCCAAGGACAGAATTCCTATGGCTACACCTTC. This sequence encodes CASSQGQNSYGYTF.